The clone carrying this TCR beta chain was seen a few times. Its target is not known. A J-beta primer mix and a sample-barcoded 5' primer were used in a second PCR of roughly 6 to 11 cycles. TCRdb recomputed calls from the 5' RACE reads with MiXCR, one row per CDR3 protein. The sample includes 450,000 to 700,000 distinct CDR3 sequences, 27% of them seen just once. The sample is drawn from a study of blood T cells in healthy people across ages. Study-wide results and limits: Higher diversity, along with more naive CD4+ cells, distinguished long-lived donors from aged donors. The study found TCR beta diversity correlated strongly with naive T cell percentage. CMV infection status of these donors was not known.

The sample taken for sequencing was blood. The TCR comes from a woman in her 70s in good health.

CDR3 DNA sequence: TGCGCCAGCAGCTCCCATACCACAGATACGCAGTATTTT. This gives the protein CASSSHTTDTQYF. This chain links TRBV5-1 with TRBJ2-3; D ambiguous. CDR1 SGHRS and CDR2 YFSETQ come from the germline V gene. The CDR3 has 13 residues. The germline V and J ends were trimmed by 3 bases and 2 bases, with 7 bases remaining between them.